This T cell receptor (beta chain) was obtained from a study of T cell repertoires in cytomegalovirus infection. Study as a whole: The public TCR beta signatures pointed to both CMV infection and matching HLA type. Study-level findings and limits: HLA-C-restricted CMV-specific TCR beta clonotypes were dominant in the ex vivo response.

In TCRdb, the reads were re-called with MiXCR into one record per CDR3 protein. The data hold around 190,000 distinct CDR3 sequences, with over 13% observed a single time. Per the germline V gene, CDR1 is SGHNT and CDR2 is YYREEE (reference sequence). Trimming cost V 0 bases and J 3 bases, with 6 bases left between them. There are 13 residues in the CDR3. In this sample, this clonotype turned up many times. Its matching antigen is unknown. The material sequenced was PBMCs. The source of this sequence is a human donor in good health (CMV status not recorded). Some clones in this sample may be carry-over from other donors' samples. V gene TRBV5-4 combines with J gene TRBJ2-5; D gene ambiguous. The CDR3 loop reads CASSLVAEETQYF. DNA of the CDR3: TGTGCCAGCAGCTTGGTGGCGGAAGAGACCCAGTACTTC.